The 20 T cell receptor beta chains in this list originate from one sample, sequenced in a study of blood T cell repertoires in COVID-19. The protocol was immunoSEQ multiplex PCR, while the TCRdb copy is restricted to in-frame clones and leaves out a portion. The data contain fewer than 250,000 clones, 83% of them seen just once; the ten biggest clones take up roughly 2.5%. Source material: peripheral blood. The receptors shown here come from a woman aged 40 to 49 with active or convalescent COVID-19.

V gene TRBV30 combines with J gene TRBJ2-1; 13 nucleotides align to TRBD2. The ends lost 7 bases at V and 2 bases at J; junction bases unmatched: 8. The germline V gene has CDR1 GTSNPN and CDR2 SVGIG (reference sequence). The CDR3 spans 16 residues. In DNA form, the CDR3 reads TGTGCCTCCTCCGGGACTAGCGGGAACCCCTACAATGAGCAGTTCTTC. Translating it yields CASSGTSGNPYNEQFF.

V usage is TRBV6-5 and J usage is TRBJ2-3; 9 bases match TRBD2. J lost 1 base, V lost 0 bases, and 2 bases had no gene match. Germline V CDR1 and CDR2: MNHEY, SVGAGI. The CDR3 is 16 residues long. CDR3 coding DNA: TGTGCCAGCAGTTACTCGGCGGGGGGGGGCACAGATACGCAGTATTTT. Translation gives CASSYSAGGGTDTQYF.

The chain is built from TRBV5-1 and TRBJ1-2, with D perhaps TRBD1 (5 bases). Germline V lookup: CDR1 SGHRS, CDR2 YFSETQ. Trimming cost V 5 bases and J 4 bases, with 12 bases left between them. The CDR3 is 13 residues long. DNA of the CDR3: TGCGCCAGCAGAACAGACAGCCTCTATGGCTACACCTTC. It translates to CASRTDSLYGYTF.

The chain joins TRBV28 to TRBJ1-2, with 7 bases lining up with TRBD1. Germline loops: CDR1 MDHEN, CDR2 SYDVKM. There are 15 residues in the CDR3. J lost 2 bases, V lost 6 bases, and 9 bases had no gene match. The CDR3 loop is CASSSPEQGNYGYTF. The CDR3 coding sequence is TGTGCCAGCAGCTCTCCAGAACAGGGGAACTATGGCTACACCTTC.

This clone was seen only a few times. J is TRBJ2-2 and V is TRBV11-2; TRBD1 matches at 8 bases. Unmatched junction bases numbered 1, after V lost 3 bases and J lost 1 base. This CDR3 spans 15 amino acids. Per germline, CDR1 SGHAT and CDR2 FQNNGV. The CDR3 region has the DNA TGTGCCAGCAGCTTCGGACAGGGGAACACCGGGGAGCTGTTTTTT. It codes for CASSFGQGNTGELFF.

The V gene is TRBV24-1, the J gene TRBJ1-4; D may be TRBD1 (6 bases). CDR1 and CDR2 (germline): KGHDR, SFDVKD. This CDR3 is 15 amino acids long. The V end was cut by 4 bases, the J end by 3 bases, with 11 bases between. The CDR3 nucleotides read TGTGCCACCAGTGACCCCACAGGGTCTAATGAAAAACTGTTTTTT. It is translated as CATSDPTGSNEKLFF.

This clone was picked up one time. V and J are TRBV9 and TRBJ2-3; tentatively, D is TRBD1 (5 bases). CDR1 is SGDLS and CDR2 is YYNGEE in the germline V gene. The CDR3 runs to 16 residues. V shed 0 bases and J shed 4 bases, with 15 bases lying between them. The CDR3 coding sequence is TGTGCCAGCAGCGTAGAGGGATTTAGGGGCGCAGATACGCAGTATTTT. This encodes CASSVEGFRGADTQYF.

This clone was detected once. V gene TRBV28 combines with J gene TRBJ2-3; D call uncertain. The CDR3 has 12 residues. V lost 9 bases and J lost 5, with 12 bases in between. Germline V gene sequence: CDR1 MDHEN, CDR2 SYDVKM. CDR3 residues: CASFMRRDTQYF. CDR3 coding DNA: TGTGCCAGTTTTATGAGGCGAGATACGCAGTATTTT.

This rearrangement joins TRBV5-1 to TRBJ2-2, with 9 bases fitting TRBD2. V shed 0 bases and J 1 base; nucleotides not matched to a gene: 4. Germline V lookup: CDR1 SGHRS, CDR2 YFSETQ. The CDR3 runs 17 residues. The CDR3 is CASSLEGSGRNTGELFF. In nucleotides, the CDR3 is TGCGCCAGCAGCTTGGAAGGTAGCGGGAGGAACACCGGGGAGCTGTTTTTT.

CDR3 sequence (DNA): TGTGCCAGCAGTCTAGCGGGGGCGTCGTTCTTC. Residues: CASSLAGASFF. The chain recombines TRBV6-5 with TRBJ2-1, with 10 nucleotides matching TRBD2. The CDR3 covers 11 residues. Germline-derived CDR1 and CDR2 are MNHEY and SVGAGI. The junction had 4 bases not matched to a gene; V was cut back by 5 bases and J by 15 bases.

The V and J genes are TRBV7-2 and TRBJ1-1, with D possibly being TRBD1 (6 bases). Trimming stripped 10 bases from V and 2 bases from J, with 17 bases between. Germline V gives CDR1 SGHTA, CDR2 FQGNSA. The CDR3 totals 14 residues. The CDR3 region is CATDSRGINTEAFF. CDR3 in DNA: TGTGCCACGGACAGTAGGGGGATAAACACTGAAGCTTTCTTT. The full variable domain, in which reference TRBV7-2 and TRBJ1-1 provide the parts outside the CDR3, is GAGVSQSPSNKVTEKGKDVELRCDPISGHTALYWYRQSLGQGLEFLIYFQGNSAPDKSGLPSDRFSAERTGGSVSTLTIQRTQQEDSAVYLCATDSRGINTEAFFGQGTRLTVV.

V is TRBV9 and J is TRBJ1-3; 7 bases match TRBD1. Germline V gene lookup returns CDR1 SGDLS and CDR2 YYNGEE. This CDR3 is built from 15 residues. V shed 3 bases, J shed 0 bases, and the junction held 3 bases outside the gene matches. The CDR3 loop is CASSDGTDSGNTIYF. The CDR3 DNA is TGTGCCAGCAGCGATGGGACAGACTCTGGAAACACCATATATTTT.

This chain links TRBV29-1 with TRBJ2-2, with 7 bases aligning to TRBD2. This CDR3 has 12 residues. Germline CDR1 is SQVTM and CDR2 is ANQGSEA. This CDR3 reads CPRDYNTGELFF. Written as DNA, the CDR3 is TGCCCGCGGGACTATAACACCGGGGAGCTGTTTTTT.

The chain uses TRBV6-1 and TRBJ1-1; maybe TRBD1 (6 bases). Trimming pared 1 base from V and 8 bases from J, leaving 14 bases between. Looked up from germline, CDR1 is MNHNS and CDR2 is SASEGT. The CDR3 runs to 14 residues. The chain's CDR3 is CASSEEGTRSEAFF. The CDR3 region has the DNA TGTGCCAGCAGTGAAGAGGGGACAAGGAGCGAAGCTTTCTTT.

The chain combines TRBV9 with TRBJ1-1; D is ambiguous. Trimming took 0 bases from V and 1 from J, leaving 7 bases between them. The germline gives CDR1 SGDLS, CDR2 YYNGEE. The CDR3 is made up of 14 amino acids. CDR3 region: CASSVGGENTEAFF. The CDR3, as DNA: TGTGCCAGCAGCGTAGGCGGCGAGAACACTGAAGCTTTCTTT.

V and J are TRBV7-2 and TRBJ2-6, with TRBD2 matching over 7 bases. V lost 5 bases and J lost 0; bases outside the gene matches: 7. The CDR3 is 17 amino acids. Germline V gene data show CDR1 as SGHTA and CDR2 as FQGNSA. CDR3 amino acids: CASSALTGGSGANVLTF. CDR3 nucleotides: TGTGCCAGCAGCGCCCTTACGGGGGGCTCTGGGGCCAACGTCCTGACTTTC.

The chain recombines TRBV9 with TRBJ2-5, with 8 bases lining up with TRBD2. Losses at the gene ends were 0 bases for V and 1 base for J; bases not matched to a gene: 5. This CDR3 region has 16 residues. CDR1 is SGDLS, CDR2 YYNGEE, per germline. The DNA for the CDR3 is TGTGCCAGCAGCGTAGCGGGACTAGTTTCCCAAGAGACCCAGTACTTC. Protein sequence: CASSVAGLVSQETQYF.

The chain recombines TRBV7-9 with TRBJ1-5; 8 bases match TRBD1. Germline V gene data show CDR1 as SEHNR and CDR2 as FQNEAQ (reference sequence). The CDR3 has 16 residues. With 5 bases clipped from V and 7 bases from J, the junction kept 13 bases outside the gene matches. The CDR3 DNA reads TGTGCCAGCAGCCCATGGACAGGGCAGTCGGGACAGCCCCAGCATTTT. Translating it yields CASSPWTGQSGQPQHF.

The chain links TRBV7-2 to TRBJ1-5, with 10 bases that match TRBD1. The V segment lost 1 base and the J segment 7 bases; nucleotides outside the gene matches: 4. Germline CDR1 reads SGHTA; CDR2 reads FQGNSA. The CDR3 covers 15 residues. CDR3 sequence reads: CASSLEGTGVQPQHF. Written as DNA, the CDR3 is TGTGCCAGCAGCTTAGAGGGGACAGGGGTCCAGCCCCAGCATTTT. Variable domain in full (rest from reference TRBV7-2 and TRBJ1-5): GAGVSQSPSNKVTEKGKDVELRCDPISGHTALYWYRQSLGQGLEFLIYFQGNSAPDKSGLPSDRFSAERTGGSVSTLTIQRTQQEDSAVYLCASSLEGTGVQPQHFGDGTRLSIL.

The V call is TRBV6-2 or TRBV6-3, the J call TRBJ1-1; no clear D. The CDR3 consists of 17 residues. Germline V lookup: CDR1 MNHEY, CDR2 SVGEGT. V gave up 2 bases and J gave up 1 base, with 17 bases separating them. CDR3 loop: CASSYRSGLGKNTEAFF. CDR3 nucleotide sequence: TGTGCCAGCAGTTACCGATCCGGACTAGGAAAGAACACTGAAGCTTTCTTT.